This T cell receptor (beta chain) was captured in a study of tumor-infiltrating lymphocytes in localized non-small cell lung cancer. Study-level background: Each patient gave resected tumor and non-adjacent uninvolved lung tissue. Study conclusions and caveats: Tumor T-cell fraction from TCR sequencing was not associated with recurrence-free survival (p = 0.61). Available tissue quantity limited TCR sequencing to a patient subset. Different pieces of the same tissue were used for each assay.

Assay used: immunoSEQ multiplex PCR; TCRdb lists only in-frame clones, some missing. The table has around 12,000 clones, around three fifths seen once. The CDR3 consists of 15 residues. V dropped 3 bases and J dropped 0 bases, with 12 bases sitting between them. Germline CDR1 reads SGHTS; CDR2 reads YDEGEE. Turning to this clone: Its antigen remains unidentified.

The receptor comes from a human donor with non-small cell lung cancer. The chain uses TRBV5-8 and TRBJ1-1; D remains ambiguous. The sample taken for sequencing was lung tumor tissue. CDR3: CASSSRRPMNTEAFF. CDR3 nucleotides: TGTGCCAGCAGCTCTCGACGCCCCATGAACACTGAAGCTTTCTTT.